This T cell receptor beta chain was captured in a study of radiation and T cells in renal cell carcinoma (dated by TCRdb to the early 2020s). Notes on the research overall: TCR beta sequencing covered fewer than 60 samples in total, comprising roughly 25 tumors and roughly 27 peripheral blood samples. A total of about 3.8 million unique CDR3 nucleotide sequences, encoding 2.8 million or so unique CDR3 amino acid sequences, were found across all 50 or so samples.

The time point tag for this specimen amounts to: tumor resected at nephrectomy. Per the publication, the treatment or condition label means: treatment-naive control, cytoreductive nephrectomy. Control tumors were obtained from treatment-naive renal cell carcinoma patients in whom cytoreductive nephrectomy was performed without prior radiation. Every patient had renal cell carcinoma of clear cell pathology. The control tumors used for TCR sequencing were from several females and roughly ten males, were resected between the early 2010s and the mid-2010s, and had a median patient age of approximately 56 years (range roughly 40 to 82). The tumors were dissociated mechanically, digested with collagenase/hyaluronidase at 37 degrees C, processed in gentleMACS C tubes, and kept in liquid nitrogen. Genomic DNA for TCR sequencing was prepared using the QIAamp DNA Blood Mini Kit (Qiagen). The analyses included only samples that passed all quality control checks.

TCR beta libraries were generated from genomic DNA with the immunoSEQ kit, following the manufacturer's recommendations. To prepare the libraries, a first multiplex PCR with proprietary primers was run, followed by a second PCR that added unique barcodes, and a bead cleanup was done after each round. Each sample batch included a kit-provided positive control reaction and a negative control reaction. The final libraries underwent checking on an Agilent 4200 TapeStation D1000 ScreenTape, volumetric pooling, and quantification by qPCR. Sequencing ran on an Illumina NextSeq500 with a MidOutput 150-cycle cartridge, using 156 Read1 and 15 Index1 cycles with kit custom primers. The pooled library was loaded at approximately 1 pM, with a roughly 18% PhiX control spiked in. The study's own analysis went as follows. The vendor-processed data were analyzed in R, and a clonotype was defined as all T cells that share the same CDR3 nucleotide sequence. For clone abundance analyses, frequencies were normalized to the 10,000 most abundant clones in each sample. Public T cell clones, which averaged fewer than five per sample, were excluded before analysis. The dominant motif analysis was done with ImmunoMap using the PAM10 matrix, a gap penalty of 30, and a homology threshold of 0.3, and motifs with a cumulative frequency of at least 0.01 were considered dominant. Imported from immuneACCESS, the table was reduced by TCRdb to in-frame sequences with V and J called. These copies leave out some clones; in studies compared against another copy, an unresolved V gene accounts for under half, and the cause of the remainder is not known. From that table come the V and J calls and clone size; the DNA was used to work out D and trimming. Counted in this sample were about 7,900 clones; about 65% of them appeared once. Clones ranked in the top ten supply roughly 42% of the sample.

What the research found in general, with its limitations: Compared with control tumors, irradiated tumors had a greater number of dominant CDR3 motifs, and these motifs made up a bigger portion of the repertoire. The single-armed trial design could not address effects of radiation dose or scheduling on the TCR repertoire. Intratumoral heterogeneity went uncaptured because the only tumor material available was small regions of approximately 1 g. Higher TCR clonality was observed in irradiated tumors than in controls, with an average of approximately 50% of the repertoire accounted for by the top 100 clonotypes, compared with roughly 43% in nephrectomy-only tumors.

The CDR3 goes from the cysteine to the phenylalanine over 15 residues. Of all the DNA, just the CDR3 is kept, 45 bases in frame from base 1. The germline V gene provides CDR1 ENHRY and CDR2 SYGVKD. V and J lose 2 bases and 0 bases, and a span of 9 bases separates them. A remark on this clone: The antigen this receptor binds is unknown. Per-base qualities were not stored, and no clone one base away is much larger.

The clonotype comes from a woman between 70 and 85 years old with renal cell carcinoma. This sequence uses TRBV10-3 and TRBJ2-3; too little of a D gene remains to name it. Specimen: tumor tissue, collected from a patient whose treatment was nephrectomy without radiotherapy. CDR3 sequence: CAISETDTSTDTQYF. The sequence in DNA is TGTGCCATCAGTGAGACAGATACTAGCACAGATACGCAGTATTTT.